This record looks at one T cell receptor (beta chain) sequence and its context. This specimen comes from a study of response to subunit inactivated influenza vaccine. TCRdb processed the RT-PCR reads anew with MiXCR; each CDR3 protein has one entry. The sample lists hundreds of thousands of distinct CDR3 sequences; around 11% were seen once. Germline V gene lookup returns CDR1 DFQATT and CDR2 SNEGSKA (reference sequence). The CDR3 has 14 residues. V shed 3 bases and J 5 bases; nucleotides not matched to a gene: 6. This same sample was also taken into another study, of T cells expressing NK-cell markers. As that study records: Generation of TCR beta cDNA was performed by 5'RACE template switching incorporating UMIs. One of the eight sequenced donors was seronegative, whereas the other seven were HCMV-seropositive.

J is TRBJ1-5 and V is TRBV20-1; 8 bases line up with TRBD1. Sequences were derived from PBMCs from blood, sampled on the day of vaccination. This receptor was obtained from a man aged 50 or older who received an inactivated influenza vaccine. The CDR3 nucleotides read TGCAGTGCTAGTTTACAGGGGGGAGATCAGCCCCAGCATTTT. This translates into CSASLQGGDQPQHF.